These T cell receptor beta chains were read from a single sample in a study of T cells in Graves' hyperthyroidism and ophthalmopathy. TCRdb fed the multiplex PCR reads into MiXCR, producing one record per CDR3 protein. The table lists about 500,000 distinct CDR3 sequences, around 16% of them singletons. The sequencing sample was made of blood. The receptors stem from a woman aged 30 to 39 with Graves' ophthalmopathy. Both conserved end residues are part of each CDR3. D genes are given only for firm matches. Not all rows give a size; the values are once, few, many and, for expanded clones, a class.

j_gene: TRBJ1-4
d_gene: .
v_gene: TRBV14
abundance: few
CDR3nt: TGTGCCAGCAGCCAAGAGGGAGCAAAACTGTTTTTT
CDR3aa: CASSQEGAKLFF

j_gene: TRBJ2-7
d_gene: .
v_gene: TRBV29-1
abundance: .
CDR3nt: TGCAGCGCGCTCCGGGACGTTGACGAGCAGTACTTC
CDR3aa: CSALRDVDEQYF

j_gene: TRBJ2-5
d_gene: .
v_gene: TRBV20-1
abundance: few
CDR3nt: TGCAGTGCTAGAGGAGAGCCGGGAGAGACCCAGTACTTC
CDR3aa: CSARGEPGETQYF

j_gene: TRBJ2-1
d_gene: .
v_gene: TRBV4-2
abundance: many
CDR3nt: TGTGCCAGCAGCCAGACTTTTGGCTCCTACAATGAGCAGTTCTTC
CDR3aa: CASSQTFGSYNEQFF

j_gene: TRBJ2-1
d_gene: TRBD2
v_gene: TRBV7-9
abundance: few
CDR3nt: TGTGCCAGCAAAGGTTGGGAAAGCGGGAGGGCCGATGAGCAGTTCTTC
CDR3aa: CASKGWESGRADEQFF

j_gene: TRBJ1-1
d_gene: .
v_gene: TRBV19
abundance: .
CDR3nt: TGTGCCAGTAGTATATCCGGGACGTTGAACACTGAAGCTTTCTTT
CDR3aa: CASSISGTLNTEAFF

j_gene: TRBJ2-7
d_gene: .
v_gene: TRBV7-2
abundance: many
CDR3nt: TGTGCCAGCAGCTTAACCCCCGGGGGCAGGGGGAGCTCCTACGAGCAGTACTTC
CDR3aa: CASSLTPGGRGSSYEQYF

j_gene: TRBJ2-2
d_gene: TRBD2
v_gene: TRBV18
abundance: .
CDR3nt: TGTGCCAGCTCACCACTTCCGGGACTAGCTGCTTTCGGGGAGCTGTTTTTT
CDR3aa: CASSPLPGLAAFGELFF

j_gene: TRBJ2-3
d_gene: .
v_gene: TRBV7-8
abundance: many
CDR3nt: TGTGCCAGCAGCTCGGGACCCAAAAGCACAGATACGCAGTATTTT
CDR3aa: CASSSGPKSTDTQYF

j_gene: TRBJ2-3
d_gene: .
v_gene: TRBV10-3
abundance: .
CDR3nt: TGTGCCACCAGCCCGACAGGTAGCACAGATACGCAGTATTTT
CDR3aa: CATSPTGSTDTQYF

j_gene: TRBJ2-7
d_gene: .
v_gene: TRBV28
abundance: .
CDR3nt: TGTGCCAGCAGTTTACAGACTCCCTACGAGCAGTACTTC
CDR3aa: CASSLQTPYEQYF

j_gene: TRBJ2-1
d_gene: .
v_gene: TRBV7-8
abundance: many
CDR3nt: TGTGCCAGCAGCTTAGTTGGGGGCGTCTACAATGAGCAGTTCTTC
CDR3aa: CASSLVGGVYNEQFF

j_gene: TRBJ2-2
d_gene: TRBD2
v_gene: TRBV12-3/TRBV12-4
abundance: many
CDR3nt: TGTGCCAGCAGTTCCCAAGCGGGAACCGGGGAGCTGTTTTTT
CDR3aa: CASSSQAGTGELFF

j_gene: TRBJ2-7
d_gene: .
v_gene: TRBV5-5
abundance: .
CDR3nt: TGTGCCAGCAGCTTGGAGGGGGGGCGGTACTTC
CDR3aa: CASSLEGGRYF

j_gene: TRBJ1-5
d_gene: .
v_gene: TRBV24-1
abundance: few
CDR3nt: TGTGCCACCAGTGATAGAGGTACAGCAAGCAATCAGCCCCAGCATTTT
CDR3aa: CATSDRGTASNQPQHF

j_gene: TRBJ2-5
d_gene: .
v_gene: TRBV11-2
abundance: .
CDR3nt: TGTGCCAGCAGCTTAGAAGGCAGGGTGGGGGAGACCCAGTACTTC
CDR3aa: CASSLEGRVGETQYF

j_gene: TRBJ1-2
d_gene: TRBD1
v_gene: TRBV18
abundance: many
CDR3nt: TGTGCCAGCTCACCACGACAGGGGGACGGCTACACCTTC
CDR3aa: CASSPRQGDGYTF

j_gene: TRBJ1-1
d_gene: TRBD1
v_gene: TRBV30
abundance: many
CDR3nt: TGTGCCTGGAGTGTTACAGGGGGCCGGAACACTGAAGCTTTCTTT
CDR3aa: CAWSVTGGRNTEAFF

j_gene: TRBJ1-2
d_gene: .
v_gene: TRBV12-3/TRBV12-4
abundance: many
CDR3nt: TGTGCCAGCAGCCTCGACAGGATTGGCTACACCTTC
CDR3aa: CASSLDRIGYTF

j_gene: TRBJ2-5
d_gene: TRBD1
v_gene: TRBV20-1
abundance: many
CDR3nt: TGCAGTGCTCTCCTAACCGGGACAGGGACAGAGACCCAGTACTTC
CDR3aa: CSALLTGTGTETQYF

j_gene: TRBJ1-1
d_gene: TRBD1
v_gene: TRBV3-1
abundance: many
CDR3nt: TGTGCCAGCAGCCCGCTTCTGTCAGGGGGCCTGAACACTGAAGCTTTCTTT
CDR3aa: CASSPLLSGGLNTEAFF

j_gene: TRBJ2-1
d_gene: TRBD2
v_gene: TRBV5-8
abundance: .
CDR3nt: TGTGCCAGCAGGACGGTCGGGCTAGCGGGAGGGTCCTTTCACAATGAGCAGTTCTTC
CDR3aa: CASRTVGLAGGSFHNEQFF

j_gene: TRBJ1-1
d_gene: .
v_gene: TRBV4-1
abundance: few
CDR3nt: TGCGCCAGCAGCCAAGTATCGGGAAACACTGAAGCTTTCTTT
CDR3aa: CASSQVSGNTEAFF

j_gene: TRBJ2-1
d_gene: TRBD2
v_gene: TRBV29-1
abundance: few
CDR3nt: TGCAGCCAACCTGGGGAGGGGAGTGAGCAGTTCTTC
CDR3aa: CSQPGEGSEQFF

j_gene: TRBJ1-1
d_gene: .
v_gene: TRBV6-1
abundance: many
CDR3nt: TGTGCCAGCAGTTCCTTGGGGGGTGAAGCTTTCTTT
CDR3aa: CASSSLGGEAFF

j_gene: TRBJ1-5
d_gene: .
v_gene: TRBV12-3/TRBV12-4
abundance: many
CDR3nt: TGTGCCAGCAGTTTTTACCAGCCCCAGCATTTT
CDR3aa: CASSFYQPQHF

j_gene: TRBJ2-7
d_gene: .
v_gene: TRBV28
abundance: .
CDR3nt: TGTGCCAGCAGTACTGGGGAGCTCACCTACGAGCAGTACTTC
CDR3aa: CASSTGELTYEQYF

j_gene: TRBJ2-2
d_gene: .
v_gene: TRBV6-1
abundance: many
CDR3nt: TGTGCCAGCAGTGTCTCCCATGCGGGGAACACCGGGGAGCTGTTTTTT
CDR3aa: CASSVSHAGNTGELFF

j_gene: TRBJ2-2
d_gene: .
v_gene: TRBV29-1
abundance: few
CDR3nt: TGCAGCGTCCGACCGATCACCGGGGAGCTGTTTTTT
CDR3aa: CSVRPITGELFF

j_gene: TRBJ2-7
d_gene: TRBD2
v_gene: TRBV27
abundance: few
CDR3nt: TGTGCCAGCAGCTCCGGGACTAGCTCGCCCTACGAGCAGTACTTC
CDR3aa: CASSSGTSSPYEQYF

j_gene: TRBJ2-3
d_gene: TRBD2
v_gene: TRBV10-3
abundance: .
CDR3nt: TGTGCCATCAGAGTGACTAGCGGGGTCGAGGATCCGCAGTATTTT
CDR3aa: CAIRVTSGVEDPQYF

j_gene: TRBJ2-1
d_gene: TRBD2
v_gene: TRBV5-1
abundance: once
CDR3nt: TGCGCCAGCAGCTTGGCAGGACTAGCGGGAGGGACCCACAATGAGCAGTTCTTC
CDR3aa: CASSLAGLAGGTHNEQFF

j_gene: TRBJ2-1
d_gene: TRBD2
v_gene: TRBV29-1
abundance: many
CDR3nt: TGCAGCCTGAAGCGGCGGGAGGGACACAATGAGCAGTTCTTC
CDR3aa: CSLKRREGHNEQFF

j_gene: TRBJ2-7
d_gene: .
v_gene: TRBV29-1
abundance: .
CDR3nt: TGCAGCGTTGAAGGGGACTTCTACGAGCAGTACTTC
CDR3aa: CSVEGDFYEQYF

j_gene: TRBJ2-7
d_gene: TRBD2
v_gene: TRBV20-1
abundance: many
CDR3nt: TGCAGTGCTCCACCTGCTAGCGGGTTCTACGAGCAGTACTTC
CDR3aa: CSAPPASGFYEQYF

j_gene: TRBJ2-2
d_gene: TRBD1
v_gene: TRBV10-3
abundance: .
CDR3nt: TGTGCCATCACCCAGACACAGGGGATTGAGGAGCTGTTTTTT
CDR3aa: CAITQTQGIEELFF

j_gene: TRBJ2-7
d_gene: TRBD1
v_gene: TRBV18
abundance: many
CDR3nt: TGTGCCAGCTCACCGACAGGGTCCTGGGAGCAGTACTTC
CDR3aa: CASSPTGSWEQYF

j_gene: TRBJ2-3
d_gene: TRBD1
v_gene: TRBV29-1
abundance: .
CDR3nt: TGCAGCGTTACGGACGAATCCAGGGGGAGTGGGGATACGCAGTATTTT
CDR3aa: CSVTDESRGSGDTQYF

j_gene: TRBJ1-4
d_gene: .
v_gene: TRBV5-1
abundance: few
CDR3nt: TGCGCCAGCAGCGTCCGAGGAGGGGCAACTAATGAAAAACTGTTTTTT
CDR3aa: CASSVRGGATNEKLFF

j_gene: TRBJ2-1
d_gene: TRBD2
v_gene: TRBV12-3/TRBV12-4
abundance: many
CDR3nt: TGTGCCAGCAGTCAGGGACTAGCAGTGAGTGCTGAGCAGTTCTTC
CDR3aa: CASSQGLAVSAEQFF

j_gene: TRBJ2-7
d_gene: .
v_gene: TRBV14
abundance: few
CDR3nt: TGTGCCAGCAGCCAAGATTACAATGACTACGAGCAGTACTTC
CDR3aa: CASSQDYNDYEQYF

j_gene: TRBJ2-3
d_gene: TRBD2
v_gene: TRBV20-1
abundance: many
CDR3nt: TGCAGTGCTAGTGCGGGACTAGCGGGAGGGAACACAGATACGCAGTATTTT
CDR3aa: CSASAGLAGGNTDTQYF

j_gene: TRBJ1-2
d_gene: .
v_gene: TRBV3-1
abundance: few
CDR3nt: TGTGCCAGCAGAAAGACAGGATATGGCTACACCTTC
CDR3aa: CASRKTGYGYTF

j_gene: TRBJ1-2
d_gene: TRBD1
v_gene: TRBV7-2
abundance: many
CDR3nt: TGTGCCAGCAGCTTAGAGGCAGGGGGCGTCTACACCTTC
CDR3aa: CASSLEAGGVYTF

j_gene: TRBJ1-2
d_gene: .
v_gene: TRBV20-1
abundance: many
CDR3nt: TGCAGTGCTTCCACCGCCCAGGGAGGGGGCTATGGCTACACCTTC
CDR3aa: CSASTAQGGGYGYTF

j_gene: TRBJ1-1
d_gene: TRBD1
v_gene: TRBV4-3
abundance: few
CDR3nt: TGCGCCAGCAGCCAAGAATCAGGGGGCTTTCCTGAAGCTTTCTTT
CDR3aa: CASSQESGGFPEAFF

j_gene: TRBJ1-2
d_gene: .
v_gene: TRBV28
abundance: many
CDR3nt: TGTGCCAGCAGTGACGACGGGCCAGGGGATGGCTACACCTTC
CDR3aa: CASSDDGPGDGYTF

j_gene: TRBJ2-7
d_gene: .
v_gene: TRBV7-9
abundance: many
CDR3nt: TGTGCCAGCAGCCTCGCCGACGGGTACGAGCAGTACTTC
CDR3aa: CASSLADGYEQYF

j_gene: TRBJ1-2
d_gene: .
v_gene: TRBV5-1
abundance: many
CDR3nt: TGCGCCAGCAGCTACGACATAAGGAGTAACTATGGCTACACCTTC
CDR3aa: CASSYDIRSNYGYTF

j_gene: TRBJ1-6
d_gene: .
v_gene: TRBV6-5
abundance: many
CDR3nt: TGTGCCAGCAGTTACTCTACGGTTAAGCCGAATTCACCCCTCCACTTT
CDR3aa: CASSYSTVKPNSPLHF

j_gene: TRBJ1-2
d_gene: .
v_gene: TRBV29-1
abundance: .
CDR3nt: TGCAGCGTTAAGAGAGGGGCAGTAGACTATGGCTACACCTTC
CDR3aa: CSVKRGAVDYGYTF

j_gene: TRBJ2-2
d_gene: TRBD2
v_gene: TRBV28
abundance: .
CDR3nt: TGTGCCAGCAGTTTAGGACTAGCGGGCATGAAGGCCGGGGAGCTGTTTTTT
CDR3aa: CASSLGLAGMKAGELFF

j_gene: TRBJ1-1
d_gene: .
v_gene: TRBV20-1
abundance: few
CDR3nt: TGCAGTGCTAGTCCCCTCTCTGGAAACACTGAAGCTTTCTTT
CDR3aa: CSASPLSGNTEAFF

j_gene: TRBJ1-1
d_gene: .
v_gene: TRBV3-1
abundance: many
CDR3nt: TGTGCCAGCAGCCAAAGGACGGGGGAGACTGAAGCTTTCTTT
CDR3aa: CASSQRTGETEAFF

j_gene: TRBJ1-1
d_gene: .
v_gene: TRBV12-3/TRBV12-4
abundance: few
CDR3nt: TGTGCCAGCACCTCCCAGGACAGTTACACTGAAGCTTTCTTT
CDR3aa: CASTSQDSYTEAFF

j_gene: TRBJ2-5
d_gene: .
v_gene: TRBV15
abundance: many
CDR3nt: TGTGCCACCAGCCGGGGTAACCAAGAGACCCAGTACTTC
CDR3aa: CATSRGNQETQYF

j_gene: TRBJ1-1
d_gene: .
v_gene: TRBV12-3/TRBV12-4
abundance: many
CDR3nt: TGTGCCAGCAGTTTAGCCGGGGCTGAAGCTTTCTTT
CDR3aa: CASSLAGAEAFF

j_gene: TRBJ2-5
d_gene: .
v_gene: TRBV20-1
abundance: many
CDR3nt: TGCAGTGCTAGCGGAGGGCGCGAGACCCAGTACTTC
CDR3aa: CSASGGRETQYF

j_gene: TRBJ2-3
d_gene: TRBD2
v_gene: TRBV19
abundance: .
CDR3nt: TGTGCCAGTAGTTTGCTACCGGGACTAGCTGTCACAGATACGCAGTATTTT
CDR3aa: CASSLLPGLAVTDTQYF